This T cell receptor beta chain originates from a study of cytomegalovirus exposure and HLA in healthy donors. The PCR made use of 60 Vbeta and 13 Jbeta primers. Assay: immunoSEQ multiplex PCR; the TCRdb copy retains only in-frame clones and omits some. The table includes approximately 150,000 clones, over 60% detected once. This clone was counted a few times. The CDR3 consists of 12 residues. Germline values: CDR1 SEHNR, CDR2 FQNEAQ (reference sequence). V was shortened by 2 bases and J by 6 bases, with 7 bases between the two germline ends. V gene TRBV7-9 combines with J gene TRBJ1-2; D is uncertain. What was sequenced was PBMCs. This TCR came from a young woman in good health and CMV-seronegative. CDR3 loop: CASSLSPDGYTF. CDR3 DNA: TGTGCCAGCAGCTTATCCCCGGATGGCTACACCTTC.